Each of the 16 T cell receptor beta chains below was sequenced from the same sample in a study of T cell repertoires in cytomegalovirus infection. TCRdb reprocessed the reads with MiXCR, giving one entry per CDR3 protein. The sample carries hundreds of thousands of distinct CDR3 sequences, around 32% recorded once. What these receptors recognize is not known. Sequences were derived from cultured CD8+ T cells from PBMCs, sampled from culture after CMV antigen stimulation. The source is a human donor in good health (CMV status not recorded). Some clones in this sample may be carry-over from other donors' samples.

The chain uses TRBV9 and TRBJ2-2; D gene unclear. The CDR3 runs to 14 residues. The V end was cut by 4 bases, the J end by 1 base, with 8 bases between. Germline V gives CDR1 SGDLS, CDR2 YYNGEE. CDR3 DNA sequence: TGTGCCAGCAGCCTCGCGATGAACACCGGGGAGCTGTTTTTT. It specifies CASSLAMNTGELFF.

The chain couples TRBV20-1 to TRBJ2-7; D is unclear. Between the trimmed V and J ends, which lost 1 base and 3 bases, there was a span of 10 bases. There are 13 residues in the CDR3. Germline CDR1 reads DFQATT; CDR2 reads SNEGSKA (reference sequence). CDR3 bases: TGCAGTGCTAGAGTGTGGGGAATCTACGAGCAGTACTTC. This encodes CSARVWGIYEQYF.

The chain is built from TRBV7-9 and TRBJ2-4; D ambiguous. The length of the CDR3 is 17 residues. CDR1 and CDR2 (germline): SEHNR, FQNEAQ (reference sequence). V was clipped by 4 bases and J by 1 base, with 17 bases between them. The CDR3 is CASSYGDHLRAKNIQYF. The CDR3 nucleotides are TGTGCCAGCAGCTACGGTGATCACCTCCGGGCCAAAAACATTCAGTACTTC.

There are a few counts of this clonotype. The V and J genes are TRBV7-9 and TRBJ2-1, with D hard to call. The CDR3 has 15 amino acids. Trimming pared 1 base from V and 10 bases from J, leaving 17 bases between. Germline V gene lookup returns CDR1 SEHNR and CDR2 FQNEAQ (reference sequence). This CDR3 reads CASSLVTGPSPEQFF. DNA for the CDR3: TGTGCCAGCAGCTTAGTCACTGGCCCTTCCCCCGAGCAGTTCTTC.

This clonotype has a handful of counts. The rearrangement links TRBV7-9 to TRBJ2-5, with TRBD1 matching 10 bases. CDR3 length: 16 amino acids. Germline V gene lookup returns CDR1 SEHNR and CDR2 FQNEAQ (reference sequence). V lost 2 bases to trimming and J lost 2 bases; unmatched junction nucleotides: 5. The CDR3 nucleotides are TGTGCCAGCAGCTTAACCCGGGACAGGGGTCAAGAGACCCAGTACTTC. This encodes CASSLTRDRGQETQYF.

The rearrangement uses TRBV5-5 and TRBJ2-7; 9 positions agree with TRBD1. The CDR3 runs 16 residues. V was clipped by 4 bases and J by 4 bases; unmatched bases: 12. Germline CDR1 reads SGHKS; CDR2 reads YYEKEE (reference sequence). As DNA, the CDR3 is TGTGCCAGCAGCGGACAGGGGCTCACGGCTAGATACGAGCAGTACGTC. The encoded protein is CASSGQGLTARYEQYV.

A word on this clonotype: The junction and the germline gene differ at one end; a read error may be behind it. The chain carries TRBV5-1 and TRBJ2-1; D not resolved. Germline V gives CDR1 SGHRS, CDR2 YFSETQ. This CDR3 is 16 amino acids long. The CDR3 reads CANSLASQVLSNEQFF. For the CDR3, the DNA is TGCGCCAACAGCCTGGCCTCGCAGGTCCTATCCAATGAGCAGTTCTTC.

The chain has TRBV12-3 or TRBV12-4 and TRBJ1-4, with D possibly TRBD1 on 6 matching bases. The CDR3 is made up of 16 amino acids. V gave up 3 bases and J gave up 4 bases, with 15 bases separating them. The chain's CDR3 is CASSFSGGYVNEKLFF. DNA for the CDR3: TGTGCCAGCAGTTTTTCGGGGGGCTATGTTAATGAAAAACTGTTTTTT.

The rearrangement uses TRBV3-1 and TRBJ1-5; tentative D call: TRBD1 (5 bases). This CDR3 contains 13 residues. The germline V and J ends were trimmed by 1 base and 6 bases, with 7 bases remaining between them. Per the germline V gene, CDR1 is LGHDT and CDR2 is YNNKEL (reference sequence). Here the CDR3 reads CASSQVGGQPQHF. CDR3 in DNA: TGTGCCAGCAGCCAAGTCGGGGGTCAGCCCCAGCATTTT.

The chain employs TRBV12-3 or TRBV12-4 and TRBJ1-3, with D uncertain. Trimming removed 10 bases from V and 4 bases from J, with 11 bases in between. CDR3 length: 12 residues. CDR3 protein: CANRKEGNTIYF. The CDR3 nucleotides are TGTGCCAACAGAAAAGAAGGAAACACCATATATTTT.

This clonotype occurred many times. The chain uses TRBV12-3 or TRBV12-4 and TRBJ2-1; 10 bases match TRBD2. This CDR3 has 16 residues. V was pared by 5 bases and J by 7 bases, with 11 bases of the junction left unmatched. In nucleotides, the CDR3 is TGTGCCAGCAGTCCCTCAGAGCGGGGGGGCTTTAATGAGCAGTTCTTC. Translating it yields CASSPSERGGFNEQFF.

This clonotype occurred many times. The chain's CDR3 is CASSLGRSYGYTF. The CDR3 DNA reads as TGTGCCAGCAGTTTAGGGCGGAGCTATGGCTACACCTTC. The rearrangement joins TRBV14 to TRBJ1-2; D gene unclear. Trimming took 6 bases from V and 4 from J, leaving 12 bases between them. Per the germline V gene, CDR1 is SGHDN and CDR2 is FVKESK. CDR3 length: 13 residues.

This clonotype came up a few times. The chain links TRBV12-3 or TRBV12-4 to TRBJ2-3; TRBD2 agrees at 8 bases. J lost 3 bases, V lost 0 bases, and 8 bases had no gene match. This CDR3 contains 17 residues. The CDR3 nucleotides read TGTGCCAGCAGTTTAGCGGTGGCGGGGGGAAGTACAGATACGCAGTATTTT. Protein product: CASSLAVAGGSTDTQYF.

This clonotype turned up a few times. CDR3 residues: CASSLGAGQAYEQYV. For the CDR3, the DNA is TGTGCCAGCAGCTTAGGGGCGGGACAGGCCTACGAGCAGTACGTC. V is TRBV11-2 and J is TRBJ2-7; 8 nucleotides line up with TRBD1. CDR3 length equals 15 residues. V was pared by 1 base and J by 2 bases, with 4 bases of the junction left unmatched. The V gene's germline CDR1 is SGHAT and CDR2 FQNNGV.

J is TRBJ1-6 and V is TRBV29-1; tentatively, D is TRBD1 (6 bases). Germline V lookup: CDR1 SQVTM, CDR2 ANQGSEA. The CDR3 runs to 14 residues. Trimming removed 2 bases from V and 8 bases from J, with 13 bases in between. This chain's CDR3 is CSVEFSGGDSPLHF. CDR3 in DNA: TGCAGCGTTGAATTTTCCGGGGGCGATTCACCCCTCCACTTT.

V usage is TRBV11-2 and J usage is TRBJ1-2; perhaps TRBD1 as D (5 bases). Germline loops: CDR1 SGHAT, CDR2 FQNNGV. CDR3 size: 15 residues. V was trimmed by 5 bases and J by 4 bases, leaving 17 bases between them. DNA of the CDR3: TGTGCCAGCAGCCTGGGACTTTACGACTTCTATGGCTACACCTTC. Its protein is CASSLGLYDFYGYTF. Full variable domain (rest looked up from reference TRBV11-2 and TRBJ1-2): EAGVAQSPRYKIIEKRQSVAFWCNPISGHATLYWYQQILGQGPKLLIQFQNNGVVDDSQLPKDRFSAERLKGVDSTLKIQPAKLEDSAVYLCASSLGLYDFYGYTFGSGTRLTVV.